This paragraph reports one T cell receptor (beta chain). The sample comes from a study of blood T cell repertoires in COVID-19. As handled by the study authors: Reference gene primers were amplified, and this amplification served to estimate nucleated cell counts. The data were produced by immunoSEQ multiplex PCR, yet TCRdb's version contains in-frame clones alone and is incomplete. Clone size and V and J calls were adopted from that table, with D and trimming inferred from the DNA. The data show 150,000 or so clones, 76% seen once. The length of the CDR3 is 15 residues. In germline, CDR1 is MNHGY, CDR2 SAAAGT. The V end was cut by 6 bases, the J end by 2 bases, with 14 bases between.

J is TRBJ1-3 and V is TRBV6-8; D is perhaps TRBD1 (5 bases). Input material: peripheral blood. The clonotype was recovered from a woman over 75 with active or convalescent COVID-19. CDR3 in amino acids: CASRLRDGTGNTIYF. CDR3 DNA sequence: TGTGCCAGCAGGCTCAGGGATGGAACTGGAAACACCATATATTTT.